Below are 21 T cell receptor beta chains sequenced from a single sample in a study of control samples from healthy donors and cancer patients. Measured with immunoSEQ multiplex PCR; TCRdb has only the in-frame clones, and not every one. This table has fewer than 40,000 clones, 80% to 95% appearing once. Sample: PBMCs. The source is a man aged 40-55 years with colorectal cancer.

This rearrangement joins TRBV18 to TRBJ1-2; D not resolved. This CDR3 region has 13 residues. Germline V lookup: CDR1 KGHSH, CDR2 LQKENI. Trimming took off 3 bases at V and 8 bases at J, with 13 bases between the two ends. The DNA of the CDR3 is TGTGCCAGCTCACCGGGGAGGACGTTAGGCTACACCTTC. Translated: CASSPGRTLGYTF. The full variable domain, with the rest looked up from reference TRBV18 and TRBJ1-2, is NAGVMQNPRHLVRRRGQEARLRCSPMKGHSHVYWYRQLPEEGLKFMVYLQKENIIDESGMPKERFSAEFPKEGPSILRIQQVVRGDSAAYFCASSPGRTLGYTFGSGTRLTVV.

The V and J genes are TRBV2 and TRBJ2-7; D is unclear. Germline values: CDR1 SNHLY, CDR2 FYNNEI. Trimming took off 6 bases at V and 0 bases at J, with 12 bases between the two ends. The CDR3 length is 14 residues. CDR3: CASRDVRNSYEQYF. The CDR3 DNA reads TGTGCCAGCAGGGACGTCCGGAACTCCTACGAGCAGTACTTC.

This chain joins TRBV11-3 and TRBJ1-1; D is unresolved. Deletions cut 5 bases from V and 1 base from J, with 14 bases between. CDR1 is SGHNT and CDR2 is YENEEA in the germline V gene. The CDR3 length is 15 residues. CDR3 coding DNA: TGTGCCAGCAGCCCGAGGGAGGGAAGGAACACTGAAGCTTTCTTT. Encoded protein: CASSPREGRNTEAFF.

The rearrangement links TRBV19 to TRBJ1-1; possibly TRBD1 for D (5 bases). The CDR3 sequence is 15 residues long. Germline V gene sequence: CDR1 LNHDA, CDR2 SQIVND (reference sequence). The ends were cut back, 3 bases at V and 1 base at J, with 12 bases in the middle. Here the CDR3 DNA reads TGTGCCAGTAGTATCTTAACCGGACAGAACACTGAAGCTTTCTTT. This sequence encodes CASSILTGQNTEAFF.

The chain recombines TRBV29-1 with TRBJ2-7, with D tentatively TRBD2 (6 bases). The germline gives CDR1 SQVTM, CDR2 ANQGSEA. V lost 4 bases and J 0 bases, leaving 10 bases between the germline ends. The CDR3 is 13 residues long. CDR3 region: CSVVVTSSYEQYF. The CDR3 nucleotides read TGCAGCGTTGTTGTGACTAGCTCCTACGAGCAGTACTTC.

The rearrangement uses TRBV10-3 and TRBJ1-2; no definite D call. V dropped 5 bases and J dropped 4 bases, with 8 bases sitting between them. The germline V gene encodes CDR1 ENHRY and CDR2 SYGVKD. The CDR3 is 12 residues long. The CDR3 nucleotides read TGTGCCATCAGTCAGGACCTCTATGGCTACACCTTC. It translates to CAISQDLYGYTF.

The chain links TRBV7-7 to TRBJ2-5; TRBD2 matches at 8 bases. Losses at the gene ends were 2 bases for V and 1 base for J; bases not matched to a gene: 3. Germline values: CDR1 SSHAT, CDR2 FNYEAQ (reference sequence). The CDR3 covers 15 residues. CDR3 nucleotides: TGTGCCAGCAGCTTACTAGCGGGTGGCCAAGAGACCCAGTACTTC. This encodes CASSLLAGGQETQYF.

This sequence joins TRBV3-1 (or the pseudogene TRBV3-2) and TRBJ2-1; D might be TRBD2 (7 bases). The germline V and J ends were trimmed by 4 bases and 6 bases, with 22 bases remaining between them. The CDR3 runs to 17 residues. The germline V gene encodes CDR1 LGHDT and CDR2 YNNKEL (reference sequence). CDR3 DNA sequence: TGTGCCAGCAGCCCCCCCTCCCCGAGGGGGGGCCCCAATGAGCAGTTCTTC. Protein sequence: CASSPPSPRGGPNEQFF.

The chain is built from TRBV7-2 and TRBJ2-5; 13 nucleotides line up with TRBD2. V trimming: 0 bases; J trimming: 2 bases; junction bases outside the gene matches: 3. The CDR3 runs to 17 residues. Germline V gene sequence: CDR1 SGHTA, CDR2 FQGNSA. The CDR3 coding sequence is TGTGCCAGCAGCTTAGCGACTAGCGGGGGGTTGCAAGAGACCCAGTACTTC. Translating gives CASSLATSGGLQETQYF.

This chain connects TRBV6-5 to TRBJ1-2; D not certain. The CDR3 runs 14 residues. V lost 7 bases and J 0 bases, leaving 12 bases between the germline ends. Germline CDR1 reads MNHEY; CDR2 reads SVGAGI. The CDR3 reads CASKAAGTNYGYTF. The CDR3, as DNA: TGTGCCAGCAAGGCGGCGGGGACTAACTATGGCTACACCTTC.

The V and J genes are TRBV13 and TRBJ1-2; D is possibly TRBD1 (5 bases). Germline V lookup: CDR1 PRHDT, CDR2 FYEKMQ (reference sequence). The CDR3 spans 15 residues. V was clipped by 7 bases and J by 0 bases, with 15 bases between them. CDR3 in amino acids: CASIPRGPANYGYTF. As DNA, the CDR3 is TGTGCCAGCATCCCTCGGGGACCAGCTAACTATGGCTACACCTTC.

The chain couples TRBV5-1 to TRBJ1-6; TRBD1 agrees at 7 bases. The CDR3 has 15 amino acids. From germline, CDR1 is SGHRS and CDR2 YFSETQ. V lost 0 bases and J lost 11; bases outside the gene matches: 8. CDR3 residues: CASSLEGGGGTPLHF. In DNA form, the CDR3 reads TGCGCCAGCAGCTTGGAAGGGGGCGGTGGTACACCCCTCCACTTT.

This chain uses TRBV11-3 with TRBJ2-5; D uncertain. CDR1 and CDR2 (germline): SGHNT, YENEEA. The length of the CDR3 is 12 residues. With 0 bases removed from V and 4 bases from J, the gap between germline ends came to 3 bases. The CDR3 coding sequence is TGTGCCAGCAGCTTAGATTCAGAGACCCAGTACTTC. This translates into CASSLDSETQYF.

The CDR3 region is CASSVGLFTDTQYF. For the CDR3, the DNA is TGTGCCAGCAGCGTAGGTCTCTTCACAGATACGCAGTATTTT. The V call is TRBV9, the J call TRBJ2-3; D is unclear. This CDR3 is 14 amino acids long. CDR1 is SGDLS and CDR2 is YYNGEE in the germline V gene. V was shortened by 0 bases and J by 2 bases, with 7 bases between the two germline ends.

The V call is TRBV19, the J call TRBJ2-3; TRBD2 matches 7 bases. CDR1 LNHDA and CDR2 SQIVND come from the germline V gene (reference sequence). V lost 7 bases and J lost 0; bases outside the gene matches: 10. The CDR3 extends over 16 amino acids. The CDR3 sequence is CASTDGPGGSTDTQYF. Here the CDR3 DNA reads TGTGCCAGTACCGATGGACCGGGGGGTAGCACAGATACGCAGTATTTT.

This chain connects TRBV4-1 to TRBJ1-6; no reliable D call. Germline-derived CDR1 and CDR2 are MGHRA and YSYEKL. The CDR3 is 16 residues long. V lost 0 bases and J 0 bases, leaving 6 bases between the germline ends. The CDR3 bases are TGCGCCAGCAGCCAAGAAGCGGGCTCCTATAATTCACCCCTCCACTTT. Residues: CASSQEAGSYNSPLHF.

The J gene is TRBJ2-5, the V gene TRBV7-2, with 9 bases identical to TRBD1. Per the germline V gene, CDR1 is SGHTA and CDR2 is FQGNSA. The CDR3 is 15 residues long. The trim removed 5 bases at V and 5 bases at J, leaving 9 bases unmatched. CDR3 in DNA: TGTGCCAGCAGCCTTCGGACAGGGGATTATGAGACCCAGTACTTC. Protein sequence: CASSLRTGDYETQYF.

The J gene is TRBJ2-3, the V gene TRBV18, with 15 nucleotides matching TRBD2. Trimming removed 2 bases from V and 0 bases from J; junction bases left unmatched: 9. The V gene's germline CDR1 is KGHSH and CDR2 LQKENI. The CDR3 extends over 20 amino acids. This CDR3 reads CASSPLGLAGGRMSTDTQYF. Here the CDR3 DNA reads TGTGCCAGCTCACCATTGGGACTAGCGGGGGGCCGAATGAGCACAGATACGCAGTATTTT. The full variable domain, in which reference TRBV18 and TRBJ2-3 provide the parts outside the CDR3, is NAGVMQNPRHLVRRRGQEARLRCSPMKGHSHVYWYRQLPEEGLKFMVYLQKENIIDESGMPKERFSAEFPKEGPSILRIQQVVRGDSAAYFCASSPLGLAGGRMSTDTQYFGPGTRLTVL.

The chain has TRBV6-5 and TRBJ1-2; 7 nucleotides match TRBD1. Looked up from germline, CDR1 is MNHEY and CDR2 is SVGAGI. Trimming took 6 bases from V and 9 from J; bases not matched to a gene: 16. The CDR3 runs 15 residues. The CDR3 region has the DNA TGTGCCAGCAGCCCGCCAAACCGGGACAGCAATAGCTACACCTTC. It yields the protein CASSPPNRDSNSYTF.

This rearrangement joins TRBV5-1 to TRBJ2-5; 13 bases align to TRBD2. The ends lost 4 bases at V and 4 bases at J; junction bases unmatched: 4. The V gene's germline CDR1 is SGHRS and CDR2 YFSETQ. The CDR3 is made up of 15 amino acids. CDR3 bases: TGCGCCAGCAGCCCCAGGACTAGCGGGGGAGAGACCCAGTACTTC. This codes for CASSPRTSGGETQYF.

V is TRBV19 and J is TRBJ1-1; 7 nucleotides agree with TRBD1. The V gene's germline CDR1 is LNHDA and CDR2 SQIVND (reference sequence). This CDR3 is 15 amino acids long. V was pared by 8 bases and J by 5 bases, with 14 bases of the junction left unmatched. This chain's CDR3 is CASVRGDSVTTEAFF. The CDR3 bases are TGTGCCAGTGTACGTGGGGACAGCGTAACTACTGAAGCTTTCTTT.